The source of this TCR beta chain is a study of blood T cells in healthy people across ages. Notes on the study in general: Naive T cell percentage and TCR beta diversity correlated strongly. As age increased, TCR beta diversity per million T cells fell in a roughly linear fashion.

Ranging in age from about 6 to 95, the donors were healthy Caucasian individuals from Russia. The CDR3 runs to 13 residues. Germline CDR1 reads ENHRY; CDR2 reads SYGVKD. V dropped 10 bases and J dropped 0 bases, with 12 bases sitting between them. Turning to this clonotype: As yet, its antigen is unknown.

Sample-barcoded 5' priming and a J-beta primer mix drove a second PCR of roughly 6 to 12 cycles. CDR3-containing paired-end reads numbering at least 2.5 million came from each sample. TCRdb processed the 5' RACE reads anew with MiXCR; each CDR3 protein has one entry. This sample has more than 1.4 million distinct CDR3 sequences; roughly 45% occur once, and the top ten carry 6.5% to 10%. What was sequenced was blood. The chain links TRBV10-3 to TRBJ1-1; D is possibly TRBD1 (6 bases). The receptor was isolated from a woman aged 18 to 35 in good health. The chain's CDR3 is CATHGGLNTEAFF. DNA for the CDR3: TGTGCCACCCACGGGGGGCTGAACACTGAAGCTTTCTTT.